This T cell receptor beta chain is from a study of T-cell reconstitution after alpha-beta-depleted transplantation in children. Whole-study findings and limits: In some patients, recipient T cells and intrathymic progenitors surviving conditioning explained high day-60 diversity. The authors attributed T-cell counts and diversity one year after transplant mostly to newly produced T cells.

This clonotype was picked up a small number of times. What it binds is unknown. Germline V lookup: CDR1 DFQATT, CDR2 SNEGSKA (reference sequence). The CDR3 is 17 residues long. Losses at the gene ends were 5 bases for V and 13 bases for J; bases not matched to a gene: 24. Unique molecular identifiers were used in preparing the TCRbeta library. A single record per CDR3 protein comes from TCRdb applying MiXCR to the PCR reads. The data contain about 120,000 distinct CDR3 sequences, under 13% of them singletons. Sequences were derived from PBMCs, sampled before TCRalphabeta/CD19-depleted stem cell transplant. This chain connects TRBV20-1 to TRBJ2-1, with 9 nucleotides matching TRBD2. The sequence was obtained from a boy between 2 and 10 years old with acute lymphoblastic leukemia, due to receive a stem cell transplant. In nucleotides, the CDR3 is TGCAGTGCTCGTCCCGGGACTAGCATGGGATACCCTCCCTACCAGTTCTTC. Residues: CSARPGTSMGYPPYQFF.